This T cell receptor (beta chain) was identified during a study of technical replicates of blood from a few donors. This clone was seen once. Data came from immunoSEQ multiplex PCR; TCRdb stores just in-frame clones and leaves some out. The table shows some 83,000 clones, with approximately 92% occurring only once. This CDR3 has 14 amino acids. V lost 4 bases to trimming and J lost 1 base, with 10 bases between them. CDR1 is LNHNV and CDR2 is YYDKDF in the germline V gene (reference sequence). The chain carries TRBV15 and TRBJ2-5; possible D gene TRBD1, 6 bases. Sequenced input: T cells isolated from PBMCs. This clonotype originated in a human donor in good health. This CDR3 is CATSTGTSQETQYF. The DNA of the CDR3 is TGTGCCACCAGCACTGGGACATCCCAAGAGACCCAGTACTTC.